A selection of T cell receptor beta chains follows, all from one sample in a study of identical twins. TCRdb called the 5' RACE reads again in MiXCR, with one record for every CDR3 protein. In the table there are about 530,000 distinct CDR3 sequences, 15% of which are singletons. The same specimen was also included in a second study, on yellow fever vaccine responses in identical twins.

The material sequenced was CD4+ T cells sorted from blood. All receptors come from a young woman in good health. Each CDR3 is given with its conserved first and last residue. Each record gives: D gene, J gene, clone size, V gene, CDR3 protein, CDR3 DNA. D genes are given only for firm matches. Only part of the rows carry a size: once, few, many, or a class if the clone is expanded.

TRBD1	TRBJ2-4	few	TRBV20-1	CSALTGSAKNIQYF	TGCAGTGCTTTGACAGGGAGTGCCAAAAACATTCAGTACTTC
TRBD2	TRBJ2-1	few	TRBV11-2	CASSLVGLALNEQFF	TGTGCCAGCAGCTTAGTTGGACTAGCACTCAATGAGCAGTTCTTC
NA	TRBJ1-6	NA	TRBV2	CASRPGASPLHF	TGTGCCAGCAGGCCAGGGGCGTCACCCCTCCACTTT
TRBD1	TRBJ1-3	few	TRBV20-1	CSARDRAISGNTIYF	TGCAGTGCTAGGGACAGGGCCATCTCTGGAAACACCATATATTTT
NA	TRBJ1-5	NA	TRBV7-2	CASSSGRPGGAQHF	TGTGCCAGCAGCTCGGGACGCCCTGGTGGGGCCCAGCATTTT
TRBD2	TRBJ2-2	NA	TRBV12-3/TRBV12-4	CASRTRSGTPNTGELFF	TGTGCCAGCAGGACCAGAAGCGGGACCCCGAACACCGGGGAGCTGTTTTTT
TRBD2	TRBJ2-2	few	TRBV20-1	CSASDSSGVGELFF	TGCAGTGCTAGTGATTCTAGCGGAGTCGGGGAGCTGTTTTTT
NA	TRBJ1-5	NA	TRBV20-1	CSASGTYSNQPQHF	TGCAGTGCCTCCGGGACGTATAGCAATCAGCCCCAGCATTTT
NA	TRBJ2-4	NA	TRBV20-1	CSAREGGAKNIQYF	TGCAGTGCTAGAGAGGGTGGCGCCAAAAACATTCAGTACTTC
TRBD2	TRBJ2-7	NA	TRBV12-3/TRBV12-4	CASSLAGPGLARSYEQYF	TGTGCCAGCAGTTTAGCAGGGCCGGGACTAGCACGATCCTACGAGCAGTACTTC
TRBD1	TRBJ2-3	few	TRBV20-1	CSARLGTGGTDTQYF	TGCAGTGCCCGATTGGGGACAGGGGGAACAGATACGCAGTATTTT
NA	TRBJ1-1	few	TRBV27	CASSWRGSSTEAFF	TGTGCCAGCAGTTGGCGGGGTTCGAGCACTGAAGCTTTCTTT
NA	TRBJ1-6	few	TRBV5-1	CASSGGLPSNSPLHF	TGCGCCAGCAGCGGAGGTCTCCCTAGTAATTCACCCCTCCACTTT
NA	TRBJ2-6	NA	TRBV12-3/TRBV12-4	CASSPSYSGANVLTF	TGTGCCAGCAGTCCCTCTTACTCTGGGGCCAACGTCCTGACTTTC
NA	TRBJ1-6	few	TRBV6-1	CASYKGRGNSPLHF	TGTGCCAGCTATAAGGGCAGGGGAAATTCACCCCTCCACTTT
TRBD2	TRBJ2-1	NA	TRBV5-1	CASSLELAGGPYEQFF	TGCGCCAGCAGCTTGGAGCTAGCGGGAGGGCCCTATGAGCAGTTCTTC
TRBD1	TRBJ1-1	NA	TRBV11-2	CASSSPGQGITEAFF	TGTGCCAGCAGCTCCCCGGGACAGGGGATCACTGAAGCTTTCTTT
NA	TRBJ1-3	NA	TRBV6-2/TRBV6-3	CASSYPYGNTIYF	TGTGCCAGCAGTTACCCCTATGGAAACACCATATATTTT
NA	TRBJ2-1	NA	TRBV7-3	CASSLTPRGSYNEQFF	TGTGCCAGCAGCTTAACTCCCCGCGGCTCCTACAATGAGCAGTTCTTC
NA	TRBJ2-3	few	TRBV7-6	CASSLYLADTQYF	TGTGCCAGCAGCTTATATTTAGCAGATACGCAGTATTTT
NA	TRBJ2-3	NA	TRBV20-1	CSASSPGTNTDTQYF	TGCAGTGCTAGCAGCCCCGGGACAAACACAGATACGCAGTATTTT
TRBD1	TRBJ1-2	few	TRBV28	CASSPTGGGFNYGYTF	TGTGCCAGCAGTCCGACAGGGGGGGGTTTTAACTATGGCTACACCTTC
NA	TRBJ1-5	few	TRBV6-1	CASSPSHENQPQHF	TGTGCCAGCAGTCCTTCCCACGAAAATCAGCCCCAGCATTTT
NA	TRBJ2-5	NA	TRBV7-9	CASSLSLGMGETQYF	TGTGCCAGCAGCTTATCTCTGGGGATGGGGGAGACCCAGTACTTC
TRBD1	TRBJ1-5	NA	TRBV5-1	CASSLGTGGNNQPQHF	TGCGCCAGCAGCTTGGGGACAGGGGGCAACAATCAGCCCCAGCATTTT
NA	TRBJ2-2	few	TRBV14	CASSQLASTNTGELFF	TGTGCCAGCAGCCAATTAGCCTCGACGAACACCGGGGAGCTGTTTTTT
TRBD1	TRBJ2-3	NA	TRBV9	CASSVKGQHTDTQYF	TGTGCCAGCAGCGTAAAGGGACAGCACACAGATACGCAGTATTTT
NA	TRBJ2-1	NA	TRBV11-2	CASSTTSRSSYNEQFF	TGTGCCAGCAGCACCACTAGCCGTAGCTCCTACAATGAGCAGTTCTTC
NA	TRBJ2-1	few	TRBV2	CASGAAGYRNEQFF	TGTGCCAGCGGGGCAGCGGGTTATCGGAATGAGCAGTTCTTC
NA	TRBJ2-4	NA	TRBV3-1	CASSQSGGKNIQYF	TGTGCCAGCAGCCAATCCGGCGGAAAAAACATTCAGTACTTC
TRBD1	TRBJ1-4	NA	TRBV10-3	CAISEPGQNEKLFF	TGTGCCATCAGTGAGCCGGGACAGAATGAAAAACTGTTTTTT
NA	TRBJ2-5	NA	TRBV6-5	CASSLSWLSGETQYF	TGTGCCAGCAGTTTGTCCTGGTTGTCCGGAGAGACCCAGTACTTC
TRBD1	TRBJ2-7	NA	TRBV15	CATSATQGAIRQYF	TGTGCCACCAGCGCAACACAGGGGGCAATAAGGCAGTACTTC
TRBD2	TRBJ2-3	NA	TRBV24-1	CATTSGLATDTQYF	TGTGCCACCACGAGTGGACTAGCCACAGATACGCAGTATTTT
TRBD2	TRBJ2-2	NA	TRBV11-2	CASSPTSGGAGELFF	TGTGCCAGCAGCCCCACTAGCGGGGGGGCCGGGGAGCTGTTTTTT
TRBD1	TRBJ2-5	NA	TRBV5-1	CASRLTGVGQETQYF	TGCGCCAGCAGACTTACAGGGGTAGGGCAAGAGACCCAGTACTTC
TRBD1	TRBJ1-4	NA	TRBV28	CASSSAGTGDEKLFF	TGTGCCAGCAGTTCCGCCGGGACAGGGGATGAAAAACTGTTTTTT
NA	TRBJ1-1	NA	TRBV27	CASSSPAEGGTEAFF	TGTGCCAGCAGTTCGCCCGCCGAGGGGGGAACTGAAGCTTTCTTT
TRBD1	TRBJ2-3	few	TRBV7-3	CASSLQGQGFSTDTQYF	TGTGCCAGCAGCTTACAGGGACAGGGATTTAGCACAGATACGCAGTATTTT
NA	TRBJ2-1	NA	TRBV10-3	CAMSKAQSSYNEQFF	TGTGCCATGTCCAAAGCGCAAAGCTCCTACAATGAGCAGTTCTTC
NA	TRBJ2-5	NA	TRBV15	CATRKLRTETQYF	TGTGCCACCAGAAAACTCCGGACGGAGACCCAGTACTTC
NA	TRBJ1-2	few	TRBV12-3/TRBV12-4	CASRLDYGYTF	TGTGCCAGCAGACTCGACTATGGCTACACCTTC
NA	TRBJ2-3	NA	TRBV4-1	CASSQEWPRATDTQYF	TGCGCCAGCAGCCAAGAATGGCCACGGGCCACAGATACGCAGTATTTT
NA	TRBJ2-5	NA	TRBV7-9	CASSLVAAAKETQYF	TGTGCCAGCAGCTTAGTGGCGGCAGCCAAAGAGACCCAGTACTTC
NA	TRBJ2-7	NA	TRBV20-1	CSARPRLSSYEQYF	TGCAGTGCTAGACCCCGGTTATCCTCCTACGAGCAGTACTTC
NA	TRBJ2-2	few	TRBV28	CASSLGFGLRNTGELFF	TGTGCCAGCAGTTTGGGTTTTGGGCTGCGGAACACCGGGGAGCTGTTTTTT
TRBD1	TRBJ1-2	NA	TRBV7-6	CASSPRGGADYGYTF	TGTGCCAGCAGCCCCAGGGGGGGGGCAGACTATGGCTACACCTTC
NA	TRBJ2-3	NA	TRBV10-3	CAITTGTGTDTQYF	TGTGCCATCACCACAGGGACGGGCACAGATACGCAGTATTTT
NA	TRBJ1-3	few	TRBV9	CASSARSPSSTIYF	TGTGCCAGCAGCGCTCGGTCCCCTTCTTCCACCATATATTTT
TRBD1	TRBJ2-3	few	TRBV9	CASSVDGQGFTDTQYF	TGTGCCAGCAGCGTAGACGGACAGGGGTTCACAGATACGCAGTATTTT
TRBD2	TRBJ2-1	NA	TRBV25-1	CASSELPGGGYNEQFF	TGTGCCAGCAGTGAACTGCCGGGGGGGGGATACAATGAGCAGTTCTTC
NA	TRBJ2-5	few	TRBV5-1	CASSLGSMYQETQYF	TGCGCCAGCAGCTTGGGCTCGATGTACCAAGAGACCCAGTACTTC
TRBD1	TRBJ1-1	NA	TRBV5-1	CASSPLGQPNTEAFF	TGCGCCAGCAGCCCACTGGGACAGCCGAACACTGAAGCTTTCTTT
TRBD1	TRBJ2-7	NA	TRBV3-1	CASSQADRGLSYEQYF	TGTGCCAGCAGCCAAGCCGACAGGGGGCTAAGCTACGAGCAGTACTTC
TRBD2	TRBJ2-3	few	TRBV24-1	CATSDPGTSRDTQYF	TGTGCCACCAGTGATCCCGGGACTAGCCGAGATACGCAGTATTTT
NA	TRBJ2-3	once	TRBV18	CASSPTIIGDTQYF	TGTGCCAGCTCACCAACCATAATAGGAGATACGCAGTATTTT
NA	TRBJ2-3	few	TRBV28	CASSYHPVSTDTQYF	TGTGCCAGCAGTTACCATCCGGTTAGCACAGATACGCAGTATTTT
NA	TRBJ2-5	NA	TRBV29-1	CSVEGTSVTNQYF	TGCAGCGTTGAAGGAACGTCGGTGACGAACCAGTACTTC
NA	TRBJ2-2	NA	TRBV5-1	CASSLVVTNTGELFF	TGCGCCAGCAGCTTGGTTGTCACGAACACCGGGGAGCTGTTTTTT
NA	TRBJ2-6	NA	TRBV19	CASSIGQAAGANVLTF	TGTGCCAGTAGTATCGGGCAGGCGGCTGGGGCCAACGTCCTGACTTTC